The clone carrying this T cell receptor (beta chain) was detected a few times. What it recognizes is unknown. Expressed TCRB transcripts were sequenced because the entire RNA isolate underwent reverse transcription. Data came from immunoSEQ multiplex PCR; TCRdb stores just in-frame clones and leaves some out. The table includes under 95,000 clones, around a third detected once. This sample was included in a study of beta chain features in type 1 diabetes. Broader study findings: Type 1 diabetes patients showed fewer insertions and more deletions at VDJ junctions.

The CDR3 totals 13 residues. CDR1 is KGHSH and CDR2 is LQKENI in the germline V gene. V dropped 3 bases and J dropped 4 bases, with 7 bases sitting between them. J is TRBJ1-3 and V is TRBV18; no firm D call. Sequenced material: stem cell memory CD4+ T cells from blood. The TCR originated in a woman aged 18 to 35 in good health. CDR3 coding DNA: TGTGCCAGCTCACCGCTAAGAGGAAACACCATATATTTT. This encodes CASSPLRGNTIYF.